The 21 T cell receptor beta chains listed next were all sequenced from one sample in a study of blood T cell repertoires in COVID-19. Profiling relied on immunoSEQ multiplex PCR, and the TCRdb table lists in-frame clones only, not all of them. The sample lists 200,000 or so clones, 86% occurring once. The sample comprised PBMCs or T cells enriched from blood (not recorded which). The receptors derive from a woman between 35 and 50 years old with acute COVID-19.

The V gene is TRBV6-5, the J gene TRBJ2-7; D not resolved. Per the germline V gene, CDR1 is MNHEY and CDR2 is SVGAGI. Trimming cost V 8 bases and J 0 bases, with 11 bases left between them. The length of the CDR3 is 13 residues. CDR3 sequence reads: CASRVSLSYEQYF. The CDR3 region has the DNA TGTGCCAGCCGAGTATCGCTCTCCTACGAGCAGTACTTC.

The chain couples TRBV6-5 to TRBJ1-5; possible D gene TRBD1, 5 bases. CDR1 and CDR2 (germline): MNHEY, SVGAGI. Trimming cost V 6 bases and J 3 bases, with 12 bases left between them. This CDR3 is 14 amino acids long. The CDR3 protein is CASSIDSLNQPQHF. CDR3 in DNA: TGTGCCAGCAGCATTGACAGCCTCAATCAGCCCCAGCATTTT.

This clone was recorded only once. The rearrangement uses TRBV12-5 and TRBJ1-1; D is undetermined. The CDR3 has 16 residues. Trimming stripped 0 bases from V and 1 base from J, with 12 bases between. Germline lookup yields CDR1 LGHNT and CDR2 FRNRAP. The CDR3 DNA reads as TGTGCTAGTGGTTTGGTTATCACTCGGTCGAACACTGAAGCTTTCTTT. Protein sequence: CASGLVITRSNTEAFF.

The chain employs TRBV27 and TRBJ1-2, with unresolved D. Germline V lookup: CDR1 MNHEY, CDR2 SMNVEV (reference sequence). The CDR3 runs to 13 residues. Trimming cost V 2 bases and J 4 bases, with 8 bases left between them. CDR3: CASSLPGSYGYTF. CDR3 DNA: TGTGCCAGCAGTTTACCGGGGAGCTATGGCTACACCTTC.

The CDR3 is CASSQGAGEQFF. DNA of the CDR3: TGTGCCAGCAGCCAGGGGGCGGGCGAGCAGTTCTTC. The V gene is TRBV3-1 (or the pseudogene TRBV3-2), the J gene TRBJ2-1, with D possibly TRBD1 on 6 matching bases. There are 12 residues in the CDR3. V dropped 3 bases and J dropped 10 bases, with 10 bases sitting between them. The germline gives CDR1 LGHDT, CDR2 YNNKEL (reference sequence).

The gene calls are TRBV19 and TRBJ1-2, with D possibly matching TRBD1 (6 bases). Trimming took off 7 bases at V and 4 bases at J, with 13 bases between the two ends. Germline V lookup: CDR1 LNHDA, CDR2 SQIVND (reference sequence). The length of the CDR3 is 13 residues. CDR3 in amino acids: CASNPGHLYGYTF. Written as DNA, the CDR3 is TGTGCCAGTAATCCGGGACACCTCTATGGCTACACCTTC.

This rearrangement joins TRBV19 to TRBJ1-5, with TRBD1 matching over 7 bases. There are 16 residues in the CDR3. Losses at the gene ends were 6 bases for V and 4 bases for J; bases not matched to a gene: 12. Germline CDR1 is LNHDA and CDR2 is SQIVND (reference sequence). In DNA, the CDR3 is TGTGCCAGTAGCCTAAGGACAGGTCTCGATAATCAGCCCCAGCATTTT. Encoded protein: CASSLRTGLDNQPQHF.

In nucleotides, the CDR3 is TGTGCCAGTAGTATAACGGGTTTCGGTCCTTTGGATACGCAGTATTTT. The encoded protein is CASSITGFGPLDTQYF. This chain connects TRBV19 to TRBJ2-3; no firm D call. Trimming cost V 2 bases and J 6 bases, with 18 bases left between them. The CDR3 sequence is 16 residues long. The germline V gene encodes CDR1 LNHDA and CDR2 SQIVND (reference sequence).

The V call is TRBV2, the J call TRBJ1-2; D remains unclear. Trimming left V 2 bases short and J 6 bases short, with 13 bases between. CDR1 is SNHLY, CDR2 FYNNEI, per germline. The CDR3 runs 14 residues. The CDR3 loop reads CASSEFRGKNGYTF. As DNA, the CDR3 is TGTGCCAGCAGTGAATTCCGGGGTAAGAATGGCTACACCTTC.

The V gene is TRBV30, the J gene TRBJ1-2; TRBD1 agrees at 8 bases. The CDR3 runs to 15 residues. In germline, CDR1 is GTSNPN, CDR2 SVGIG (reference sequence). With V trimmed by 4 bases and J by 4 bases, 11 bases remained unmatched. This CDR3 is CAWKVGTGMGYGYTF. Here the CDR3 DNA reads TGTGCCTGGAAAGTCGGGACAGGAATGGGCTATGGCTACACCTTC.

The rearrangement links TRBV24-1 to TRBJ2-1; tentatively, D is TRBD1 (6 bases). V dropped 5 bases and J dropped 8 bases, with 15 bases sitting between them. Germline CDR1 and CDR2: KGHDR and SFDVKD. The CDR3 length is 14 residues. This chain's CDR3 is CATSVQGNGYEQFF. In nucleotides, the CDR3 is TGTGCCACCAGTGTTCAGGGGAACGGTTATGAGCAGTTCTTC.

The CDR3 loop reads CASSIRDRGQGGTEAFF. The CDR3 DNA reads TGTGCCAGTAGTATAAGAGACCGCGGACAGGGGGGCACTGAAGCTTTCTTT. V is TRBV19 and J is TRBJ1-1; 10 positions agree with TRBD1. Germline-derived CDR1 and CDR2 are LNHDA and SQIVND (reference sequence). The CDR3 is 17 residues long. The V and J ends lost 2 bases and 4 bases, in that order; junction bases with no gene match: 10.

This rearrangement joins TRBV5-4 to TRBJ1-4; D perhaps matches TRBD1 (6 bases). Germline CDR1 and CDR2: SGHNT and YYREEE (reference sequence). This CDR3 spans 13 amino acids. V was trimmed by 6 bases and J by 7 bases, leaving 13 bases between them. The CDR3 reads CASTMDSREKLFF. CDR3 bases: TGTGCCAGCACCATGGACAGTCGTGAAAAACTGTTTTTT.

The chain links TRBV5-6 to TRBJ2-5; 7 positions agree with TRBD2. The V and J ends lost 3 bases and 5 bases, in that order; junction bases with no gene match: 10. Germline assignment: CDR1 SGHDT and CDR2 YYEEEE. This CDR3 region has 15 residues. CDR3 nucleotides: TGTGCCAGCAGCTCAAGGACCATGGGGGGGGAGACCCAGTACTTC. Translation gives CASSSRTMGGETQYF. Together with reference TRBV5-6 and TRBJ2-5, the CDR3 gives the full variable domain: DAGVTQSPTHLIKTRGQQVTLRCSPKSGHDTVSWYQQALGQGPQFIFQYYEEEERQRGNFPDRFSGHQFPNYSSELNVNALLLGDSALYLCASSSRTMGGETQYFGPGTRLLVL.

The chain is built from TRBV6-5 and TRBJ2-7; 9 bases align to TRBD1. The germline CDR1 and CDR2 sequences are MNHEY and SVGAGI. The ends lost 5 bases at V and 0 bases at J; junction bases unmatched: 5. CDR3 length equals 15 residues. As DNA, the CDR3 is TGTGCCAGCAGTCCCGGACAGGGGAGCTCCTACGAGCAGTACGTC. It codes for CASSPGQGSSYEQYV.

This chain connects TRBV6-1 to TRBJ1-1; D is perhaps TRBD1 (5 bases). The CDR3 runs 15 residues. The V end was cut by 2 bases, the J end by 1 base, with 11 bases between. The germline CDR1 and CDR2 sequences are MNHNS and SASEGT. CDR3 amino acids: CASSELGPRNTEAFF. The CDR3 nucleotides read TGTGCCAGCAGTGAATTGGGGCCGAGGAACACTGAAGCTTTCTTT.

The chain links TRBV11-2 to TRBJ1-2, with D possibly TRBD1 on 5 matching bases. V was shortened by 0 bases and J by 7 bases, with 24 bases between the two germline ends. Germline CDR1 and CDR2: SGHAT and FQNNGV. The CDR3 contains 18 residues. The DNA of the CDR3 is TGTGCCAGCAGCTTAGATCTGAACGGGAGGGGACGAGGGTCTGGCTACACCTTC. This gives the protein CASSLDLNGRGRGSGYTF.

The CDR3 is CASSLVAGATGELFF. In nucleotides, the CDR3 is TGCGCCAGCAGCTTGGTCGCAGGGGCCACCGGGGAGCTGTTTTTT. The J gene is TRBJ2-2, the V gene TRBV5-1; D perhaps matches TRBD1 (6 bases). Germline V gene data show CDR1 as SGHRS and CDR2 as YFSETQ. This CDR3 region has 15 residues. V gave up 0 bases and J gave up 4 bases, with 10 bases separating them.

The CDR3 spells CASSQGQGWTEAFF. DNA for the CDR3: TGCGCCAGCAGCCAAGGGCAGGGGTGGACTGAAGCTTTCTTT. The chain recombines TRBV4-3 with TRBJ1-1; a possible D gene is TRBD1 (6 bases). Per the germline V gene, CDR1 is LGHNA and CDR2 is YSLEER. V shed 1 base and J shed 5 bases, with 11 bases lying between them. This CDR3 comprises 14 residues.

The chain recombines TRBV12-3 or TRBV12-4 with TRBJ1-1, with a weak D call TRBD1 (5 bases). The V and J ends lost 3 bases and 2 bases respectively, with 7 bases between them. The CDR3 runs to 13 residues. Here the CDR3 reads CASSFRENTEAFF. CDR3 bases: TGTGCCAGCAGTTTCAGGGAAAACACTGAAGCTTTCTTT.

The chain is built from TRBV14 and TRBJ2-4; 7 bases align to TRBD2. From germline, CDR1 is SGHDN and CDR2 FVKESK. The CDR3 is made up of 15 amino acids. V lost 0 bases to trimming and J lost 2 bases; unmatched junction nucleotides: 1. This CDR3 is CASSQEGGTKNIQYF. The CDR3, as DNA: TGTGCCAGCAGCCAAGAGGGGGGGACCAAAAACATTCAGTACTTC. The entire variable domain, with the rest obtained from reference TRBV14 and TRBJ2-4, is as follows: EAGVTQFPSHSVIEKGQTVTLRCDPISGHDNLYWYRRVMGKEIKFLLHFVKESKQDESGMPNNRFLAERTGGTYSTLKVQPAELEDSGVYFCASSQEGGTKNIQYFGAGTRLSVL.